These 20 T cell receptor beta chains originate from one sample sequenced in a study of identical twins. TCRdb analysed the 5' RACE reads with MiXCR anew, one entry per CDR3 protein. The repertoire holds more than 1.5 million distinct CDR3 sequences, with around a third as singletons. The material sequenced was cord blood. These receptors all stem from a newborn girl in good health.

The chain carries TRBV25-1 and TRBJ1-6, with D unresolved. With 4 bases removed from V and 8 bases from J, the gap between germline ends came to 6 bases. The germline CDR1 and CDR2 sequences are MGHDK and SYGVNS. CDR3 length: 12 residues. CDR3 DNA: TGTGCCAGCAGTGTGTGGTATTCACCCCTCCACTTT. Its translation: CASSVWYSPLHF.

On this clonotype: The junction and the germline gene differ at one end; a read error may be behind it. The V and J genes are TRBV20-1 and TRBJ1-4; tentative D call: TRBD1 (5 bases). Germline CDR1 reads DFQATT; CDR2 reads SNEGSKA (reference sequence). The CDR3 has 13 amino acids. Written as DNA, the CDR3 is TGCAGTGCTGGAGGGGCCTTTAATGAAAAGCTGTTTTTT. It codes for CSAGGAFNEKLFF.

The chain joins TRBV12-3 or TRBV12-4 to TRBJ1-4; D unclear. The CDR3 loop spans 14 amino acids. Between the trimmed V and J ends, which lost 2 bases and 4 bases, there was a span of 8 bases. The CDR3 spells CASSLTENNEKLFF. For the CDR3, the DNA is TGTGCCAGCAGTTTAACGGAGAATAATGAAAAACTGTTTTTT.

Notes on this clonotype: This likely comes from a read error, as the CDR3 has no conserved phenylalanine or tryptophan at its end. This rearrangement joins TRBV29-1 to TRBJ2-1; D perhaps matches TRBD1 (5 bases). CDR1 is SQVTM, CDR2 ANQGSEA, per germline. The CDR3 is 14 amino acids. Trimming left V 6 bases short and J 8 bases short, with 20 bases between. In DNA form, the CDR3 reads TGCAGCGTGGGCCCAGGGTCCCCGTACGATGAGCAGTTCTGC. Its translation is CSVGPGSPYDEQFC.

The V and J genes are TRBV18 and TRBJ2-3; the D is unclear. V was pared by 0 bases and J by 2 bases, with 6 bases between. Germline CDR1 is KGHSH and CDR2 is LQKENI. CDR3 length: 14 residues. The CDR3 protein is CASSPPLVTDTQYF. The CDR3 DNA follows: TGTGCCAGCTCACCACCCTTGGTCACAGATACGCAGTATTTT.

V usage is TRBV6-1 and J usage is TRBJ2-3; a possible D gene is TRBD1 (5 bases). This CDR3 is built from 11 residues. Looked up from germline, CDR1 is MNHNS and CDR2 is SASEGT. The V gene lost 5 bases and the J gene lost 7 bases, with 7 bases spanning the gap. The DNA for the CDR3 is TGTGCCAGCAGTCGACAGCATACGCAGTATTTT. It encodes CASSRQHTQYF.

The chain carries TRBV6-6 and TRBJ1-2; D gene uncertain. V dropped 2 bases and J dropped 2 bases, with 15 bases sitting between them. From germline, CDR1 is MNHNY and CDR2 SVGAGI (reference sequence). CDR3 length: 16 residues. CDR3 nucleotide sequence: TGTGCCAGCAGTTACAACCTAGAGGCAGCGAACTATGGCTACACCTTC. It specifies CASSYNLEAANYGYTF.

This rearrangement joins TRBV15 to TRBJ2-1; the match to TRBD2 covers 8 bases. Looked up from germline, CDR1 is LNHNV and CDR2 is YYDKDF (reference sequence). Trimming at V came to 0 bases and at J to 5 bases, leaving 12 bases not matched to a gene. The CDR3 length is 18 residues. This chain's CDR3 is CATSREGVLAVLNNEQFF. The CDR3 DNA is TGTGCCACCAGCAGAGAGGGGGTACTAGCGGTCCTAAACAATGAGCAGTTCTTC.

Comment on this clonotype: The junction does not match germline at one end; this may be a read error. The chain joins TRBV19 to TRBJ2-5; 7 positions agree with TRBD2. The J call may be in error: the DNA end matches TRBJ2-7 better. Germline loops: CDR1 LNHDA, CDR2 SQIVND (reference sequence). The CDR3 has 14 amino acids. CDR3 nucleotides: TGTACCAGTAGTCGAGGAGGACTAGACTACGAGCAGTACTTC. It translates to CTSSRGGLDYEQYF.

CDR3 DNA sequence: TGTGCCAGCAGTGAAGGTCGAGGGACCAACTATGGCTACACCTTC. The encoded protein is CASSEGRGTNYGYTF. The rearrangement uses TRBV6-1 and TRBJ1-2; weak D call: TRBD1 (5 bases). V lost 1 base and J 2 bases, leaving 11 bases between the germline ends. This CDR3 is 15 amino acids long. Germline CDR1 reads MNHNS; CDR2 reads SASEGT.

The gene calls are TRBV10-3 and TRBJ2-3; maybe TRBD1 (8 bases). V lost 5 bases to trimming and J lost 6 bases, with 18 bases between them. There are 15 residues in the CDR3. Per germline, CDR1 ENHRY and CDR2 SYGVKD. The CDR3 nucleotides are TGTGCCATCAGTCTGACAGGGGAGGGTTACGATACGCAGTATTTT. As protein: CAISLTGEGYDTQYF.

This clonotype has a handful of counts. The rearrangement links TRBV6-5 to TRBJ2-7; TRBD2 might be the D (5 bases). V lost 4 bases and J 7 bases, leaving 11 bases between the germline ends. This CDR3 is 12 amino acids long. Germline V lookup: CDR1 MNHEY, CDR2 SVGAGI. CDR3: CASSFKGVEQYF. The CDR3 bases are TGTGCCAGCAGTTTCAAGGGAGTAGAGCAGTACTTC.

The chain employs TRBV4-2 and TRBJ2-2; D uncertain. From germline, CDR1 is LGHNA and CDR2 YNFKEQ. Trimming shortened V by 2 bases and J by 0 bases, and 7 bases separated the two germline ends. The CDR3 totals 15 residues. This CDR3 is CASSQSHTNTGELFF. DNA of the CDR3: TGTGCCAGCAGCCAAAGCCATACGAACACCGGGGAGCTGTTTTTT.

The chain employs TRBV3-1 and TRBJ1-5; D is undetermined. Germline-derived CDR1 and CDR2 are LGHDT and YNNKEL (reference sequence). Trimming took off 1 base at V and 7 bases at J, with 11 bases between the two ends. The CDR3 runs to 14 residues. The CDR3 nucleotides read TGTGCCAGCAGCCAAGTAGGGTCTAGGCAGCCCCAGCATTTT. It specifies CASSQVGSRQPQHF.

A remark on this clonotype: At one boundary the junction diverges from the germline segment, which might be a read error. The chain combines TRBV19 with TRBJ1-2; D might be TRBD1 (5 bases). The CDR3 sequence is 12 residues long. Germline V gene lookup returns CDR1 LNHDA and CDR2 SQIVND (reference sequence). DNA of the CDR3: TGTGCCAGTAGTGACAGTAACTGTGGCTACACCTTC. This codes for CASSDSNCGYTF. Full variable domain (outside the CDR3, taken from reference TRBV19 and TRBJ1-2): DGGITQSPKYLFRKEGQNVTLSCEQNLNHDAMYWYRQDPGQGLRLIYYSQIVNDFQKGDIAEGYSVSREKKESFPLTVTSAQKNPTAFYLCASSDSNCGYTFGSGTRLTVV.

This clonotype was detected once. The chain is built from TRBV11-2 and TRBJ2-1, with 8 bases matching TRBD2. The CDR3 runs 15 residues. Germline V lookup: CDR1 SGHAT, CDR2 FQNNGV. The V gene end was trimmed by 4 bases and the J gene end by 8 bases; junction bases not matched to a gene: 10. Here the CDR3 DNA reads TGTGCCAGCAGCTCGATAGCGGGGTGGTGGGATGAGCAGTTCTTC. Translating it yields CASSSIAGWWDEQFF.

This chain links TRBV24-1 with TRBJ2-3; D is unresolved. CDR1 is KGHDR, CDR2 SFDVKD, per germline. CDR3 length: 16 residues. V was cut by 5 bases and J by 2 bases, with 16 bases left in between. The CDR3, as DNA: TGTGCCACCAGTGGGGTTGGGCCGATTTCCACAGATACGCAGTATTTT. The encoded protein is CATSGVGPISTDTQYF.

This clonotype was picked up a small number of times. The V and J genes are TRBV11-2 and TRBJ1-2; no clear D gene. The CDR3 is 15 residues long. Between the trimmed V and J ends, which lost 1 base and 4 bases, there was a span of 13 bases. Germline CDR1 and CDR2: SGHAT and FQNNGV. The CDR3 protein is CASSLGSGALYGYTF. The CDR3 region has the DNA TGTGCCAGCAGCTTAGGGTCAGGAGCCCTCTATGGCTACACCTTC.

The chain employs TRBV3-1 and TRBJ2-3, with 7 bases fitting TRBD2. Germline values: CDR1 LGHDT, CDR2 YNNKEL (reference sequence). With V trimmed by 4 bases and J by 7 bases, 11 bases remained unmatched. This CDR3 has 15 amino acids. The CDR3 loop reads CASSPWTREIYTQYF. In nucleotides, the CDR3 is TGTGCCAGCAGCCCTTGGACTAGGGAAATATATACGCAGTATTTT.

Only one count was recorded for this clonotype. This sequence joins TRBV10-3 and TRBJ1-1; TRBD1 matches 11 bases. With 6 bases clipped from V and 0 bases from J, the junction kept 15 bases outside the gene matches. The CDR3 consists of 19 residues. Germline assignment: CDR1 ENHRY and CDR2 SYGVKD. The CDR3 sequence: CAIRRTGGRNLYLNTEAFF. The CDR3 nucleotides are TGTGCCATCAGGCGGACAGGGGGCCGTAACCTCTATTTGAACACTGAAGCTTTCTTT.